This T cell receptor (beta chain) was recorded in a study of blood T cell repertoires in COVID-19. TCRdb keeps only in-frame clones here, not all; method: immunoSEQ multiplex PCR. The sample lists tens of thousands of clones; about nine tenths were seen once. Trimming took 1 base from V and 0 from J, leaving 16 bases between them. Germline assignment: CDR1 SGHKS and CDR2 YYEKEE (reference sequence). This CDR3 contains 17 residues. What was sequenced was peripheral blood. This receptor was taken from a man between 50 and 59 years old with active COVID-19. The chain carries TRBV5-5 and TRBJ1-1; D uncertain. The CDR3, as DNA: TGTGCCAGCAGCTTGAAAGGACGGGAAAGGATGAACACTGAAGCTTTCTTT. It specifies CASSLKGRERMNTEAFF. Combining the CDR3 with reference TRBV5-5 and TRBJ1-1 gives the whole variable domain DAGVTQSPTHLIKTRGQQVTLRCSPISGHKSVSWYQQVLGQGPQFIFQYYEKEERGRGNFPDRFSARQFPNYSSELNVNALLLGDSALYLCASSLKGRERMNTEAFFGQGTRLTVV.